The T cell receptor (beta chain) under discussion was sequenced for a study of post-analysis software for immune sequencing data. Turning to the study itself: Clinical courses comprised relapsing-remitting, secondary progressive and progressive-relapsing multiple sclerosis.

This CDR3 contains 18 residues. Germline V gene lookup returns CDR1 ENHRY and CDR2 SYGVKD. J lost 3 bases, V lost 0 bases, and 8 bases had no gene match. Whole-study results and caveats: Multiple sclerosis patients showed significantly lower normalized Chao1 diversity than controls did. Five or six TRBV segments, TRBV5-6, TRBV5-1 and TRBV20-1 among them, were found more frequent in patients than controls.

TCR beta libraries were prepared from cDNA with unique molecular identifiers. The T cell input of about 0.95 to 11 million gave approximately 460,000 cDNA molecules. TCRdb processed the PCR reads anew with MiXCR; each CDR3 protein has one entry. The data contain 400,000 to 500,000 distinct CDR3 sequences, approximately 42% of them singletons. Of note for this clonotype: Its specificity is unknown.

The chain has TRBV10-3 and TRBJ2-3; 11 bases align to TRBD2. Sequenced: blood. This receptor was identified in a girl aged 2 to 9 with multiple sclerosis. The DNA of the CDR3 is TGTGCCATCAGTGAGTCTACTAGCGGGAGACGGGTTACAGATACGCAGTATTTT. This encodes CAISESTSGRRVTDTQYF.